This T cell receptor (beta chain) is drawn from a study of T cell repertoires in cytomegalovirus infection. For the study at large: Indications came from public TCR beta signatures; they pointed to CMV infection and to a matching HLA type. Study-level findings and limits: Predominance within the ex vivo response was attributable to HLA-C-restricted CMV-specific TCR beta clonotypes.

Germline CDR1 and CDR2: MDHEN and SYDVKM. CDR3 length: 13 residues. Deletions cut 5 bases from V and 1 base from J, with 8 bases between. This clonotype was found many times. Its antigen is unknown. TCRdb analysed the reads with MiXCR anew, one entry per CDR3 protein. Among approximately 500,000 distinct CDR3 sequences listed, 16% were seen once. The origin of this receptor is a human donor in good health (CMV status not recorded). Some clones in this sample may be carry-over from other donors' samples. The sequencing sample was made of CD8+ T cells from PBMCs. This chain joins TRBV28 and TRBJ1-2, with D possibly TRBD1 on 6 matching bases. CDR3 region: CASSADSNYGYTF. For the CDR3, the DNA is TGTGCCAGCAGTGCGGACAGTAACTATGGCTACACCTTC.